Listed below are T cell receptor beta chains from one sample, sequenced in a study of blood T cell repertoires in COVID-19. Sequencing was performed with immunoSEQ multiplex PCR; in TCRdb, only in-frame clones are kept and a portion is missing. The sample carries roughly 330,000 clones, around 87% recorded once. The sequenced sample consisted of PBMCs or T cells enriched from blood (not recorded which). These receptors all stem from a woman younger than 45 who had recovered from COVID-19. The CDR3 runs from the conserved cysteine through the conserved F or W. The D gene is left open where the match is weak. Clone size is not always given. Where it is, it says once, few, many or a class for expanded clones.

TRBD1 - TRBJ2-1 TRBV19 CASSIRQGANNEQFF TGTGCCAGTAGTATCCGACAGGGGGCTAACAATGAGCAGTTCTTC
TRBD1 - TRBJ1-5 TRBV28 CASSGQGISNQPQHF TGTGCCAGCAGTGGACAGGGGATAAGTAATCAGCCCCAGCATTTT
TRBD1 - TRBJ2-7 TRBV9 CASSVGQGDYEQYF TGTGCCAGCAGCGTAGGTCAGGGGGACTACGAGCAGTACTTC
- - TRBJ1-3 TRBV5-1 CASSLGIANSGNTIYF TGCGCCAGCAGCTTGGGTATAGCAAACTCTGGAAACACCATATATTTT
TRBD1 - TRBJ1-1 TRBV28 CASTFAGTGADTEAFF TGTGCCAGCACCTTCGCCGGGACAGGGGCGGACACTGAAGCTTTCTTT
- - TRBJ2-7 TRBV27 CASSFAGTYEQYF TGTGCCAGCAGTTTCGCAGGGACCTACGAGCAGTACTTC
- - TRBJ1-1 TRBV6-5 CASSYLMNSEAFF TGTGCCAGCAGTTATTTGATGAACAGTGAAGCTTTCTTT
TRBD1 - TRBJ1-2 TRBV11-2 CASTSVGDRGRGPNYGYTF TGTGCCAGCACCTCGGTAGGGGACAGGGGGCGAGGGCCTAACTATGGCTACACCTTC
- - TRBJ2-5 TRBV6-5 CASSPSFDIETQYF TGTGCCAGCAGTCCATCTTTCGACATCGAGACCCAGTACTTC
- - TRBJ1-4 TRBV19 CASRAVGEKLFF TGTGCCAGTAGGGCGGTCGGTGAAAAACTGTTTTTT
TRBD1 - TRBJ2-7 TRBV6-5 CASSYTGGNEQYF TGTGCCAGCAGTTACACAGGGGGGAACGAGCAGTACTTC
TRBD1 - TRBJ2-5 TRBV6-5 CASSYPGQGAGETQYF TGTGCCAGCAGTTACCCTGGACAGGGGGCCGGAGAGACCCAGTACTTC
TRBD1 - TRBJ2-2 TRBV9 CASSVGDRGLYTGELFF TGTGCCAGCAGCGTAGGGGACAGGGGCCTTTACACCGGGGAGCTGTTTTTT
TRBD1 - TRBJ1-2 TRBV29-1 CSGGQGADYGYTF TGCAGCGGCGGACAGGGGGCTGACTATGGCTACACCTTC
- - TRBJ2-5 TRBV11-3 CASSLGTDLLGTETQYF TGTGCCAGCAGCTTAGGGACAGACCTCTTGGGTACGGAGACCCAGTACTTC
TRBD1 - TRBJ1-3 TRBV7-2 CASSDRVRNTIYF TGTGCCAGCAGTGACAGGGTCCGGAACACCATATATTTT
- - TRBJ2-5 TRBV10-3 CAISGAGSLETQYF TGTGCCATCAGTGGTGCGGGGAGCCTGGAGACCCAGTACTTC
TRBD2 - TRBJ2-7 TRBV25-1 CASSPLGGVQVNEQYF TGTGCCAGCAGTCCCTTGGGAGGGGTCCAAGTGAACGAGCAGTACTTC
- few TRBJ2-5 TRBV18 CASSPTTQETQYF TGTGCCAGCTCACCGACTACCCAAGAGACCCAGTACTTC
TRBD1 - TRBJ1-1 TRBV2 CASRLSGQGSTEAFF TGTGCCAGCAGACTATCTGGACAGGGGAGCACTGAAGCTTTCTTT
- few TRBJ1-1 TRBV12-3/TRBV12-4 CASSWGGEAFF TGTGCCAGCAGTTGGGGAGGGGAAGCTTTCTTT
- - TRBJ2-1 TRBV29-1 CSDSSGANEQFF TGCAGCGACTCGTCAGGGGCGAATGAGCAGTTCTTC
TRBD1 once TRBJ1-5 TRBV19 CASSIFEGAGQPQHF TGTGCCAGTAGTATATTTGAGGGGGCGGGTCAGCCCCAGCATTTT
- - TRBJ1-3 TRBV5-6 CASSLAARGTGNTIYF TGTGCCAGCAGCTTGGCGGCACGGGGAACAGGAAACACCATATATTTT
TRBD1 - TRBJ2-1 TRBV6-5 CASSSSGTGGNEQFF TGTGCCAGCAGTTCATCCGGGACAGGGGGTAATGAGCAGTTCTTC
TRBD1 - TRBJ1-4 TRBV7-9 CASSATGGYEKLFF TGTGCCAGCAGCGCGACAGGGGGCTATGAAAAACTGTTTTTT
- - TRBJ2-1 TRBV5-4 CASSSRTGDNEQFF TGTGCCAGCAGCTCCCGCACGGGGGACAATGAGCAGTTCTTC
TRBD1 - TRBJ1-2 TRBV27 CASSPGTGGRLYGYTF TGTGCCAGCAGTCCCGGGACAGGGGGCCGCCTCTATGGCTACACCTTC
TRBD1 - TRBJ1-3 TRBV18 CASSPPGQGRNTIYF TGTGCCAGCTCACCACCGGGACAGGGAAGAAACACCATATATTTT
- - TRBJ1-2 TRBV9 CASSVFSRASDGYTF TGTGCCAGCAGCGTCTTTTCGAGGGCTTCGGATGGCTACACCTTC
- - TRBJ2-6 TRBV6-5 CASTQGVSGANVLTF TGTGCCAGCACCCAAGGGGTTTCGGGGGCCAACGTCCTGACTTTC
TRBD1 - TRBJ2-1 TRBV5-1 CASSSYRGNNEQFF TGCGCCAGCAGCTCCTACAGGGGAAACAATGAGCAGTTCTTC
TRBD2 - TRBJ2-3 TRBV2 CASSVLAGGTDTQYF TGTGCCAGCAGTGTACTAGCGGGGGGCACAGATACGCAGTATTTT
- - TRBJ2-5 TRBV3-1/TRBV3-2 CASSPPGVETQYF TGTGCCAGCAGCCCACCAGGGGTAGAGACCCAGTACTTC
- few TRBJ1-5 TRBV6-1 CASSEEEGDQPQHF TGTGCCAGCAGTGAAGAAGAGGGGGATCAGCCCCAGCATTTT
- - TRBJ2-6 TRBV9 CASSPWRGSSGANVLTF TGTGCCAGCAGCCCTTGGAGAGGGTCCTCTGGGGCCAACGTCCTGACTTTC
- - TRBJ1-1 TRBV19 CASSIFRGTEAFF TGTGCCAGTAGTATCTTCAGGGGAACTGAAGCTTTCTTT
- - TRBJ1-5 TRBV19 CASSSGHYSNQPQHF TGTGCCAGTAGTTCCGGACACTATAGCAATCAGCCCCAGCATTTT
- - TRBJ2-5 TRBV5-4 CASSSTGYGEETQYF TGTGCCAGCAGCTCGACAGGATACGGGGAAGAGACCCAGTACTTC
TRBD1 - TRBJ2-1 TRBV7-9 CASSLGQVDEQFF TGTGCCAGCAGCTTGGGACAGGTCGATGAGCAGTTCTTC
TRBD1 - TRBJ1-1 TRBV6-5 CAGQQGWGNTEAFF TGTGCCGGTCAACAGGGGTGGGGAAACACTGAAGCTTTCTTT
TRBD1 - TRBJ1-2 TRBV6-5 CASTLGIGGNYGYTF TGTGCCAGCACCCTGGGCATAGGGGGCAACTATGGCTACACCTTC
- - TRBJ1-5 TRBV19 CASSINRDNQPQHF TGTGCCAGTAGTATCAACAGGGACAATCAGCCCCAGCATTTT
- once TRBJ1-5 TRBV19 CATRSGVWSQPQHF TGTGCCACCCGGTCGGGGGTTTGGAGTCAGCCCCAGCATTTT
- - TRBJ1-4 TRBV19 CASTEDEKLFF TGTGCCAGTACGGAGGATGAAAAACTGTTTTTT
- - TRBJ1-1 TRBV29-1 CSVDRRVYTEAFF TGCAGCGTCGATCGCAGGGTTTACACTGAAGCTTTCTTT
TRBD1 - TRBJ1-3 TRBV11-2 CASSTGQGNSGNTIYF TGTGCCAGCAGCACCGGACAGGGTAATTCTGGAAACACCATATATTTT
TRBD1 - TRBJ2-1 TRBV9 CASSPYWTGSSYNEQFF TGTGCCAGCAGCCCATATTGGACAGGGAGCTCCTACAATGAGCAGTTCTTC
- - TRBJ1-2 TRBV15 CATSITHLSGSFDYGYTF TGTGCCACCAGTATCACCCACCTTTCAGGGTCTTTCGACTATGGCTACACCTTC
- few TRBJ1-4 TRBV6-5 CASSQVATNEKLFF TGTGCCAGCAGTCAGGTAGCAACTAATGAAAAACTGTTTTTT
TRBD1 few TRBJ1-2 TRBV5-1 CASSLRTGARNYGYTF TGCGCCAGCAGCCTTCGGACAGGGGCTCGGAACTATGGCTACACCTTC
TRBD1 - TRBJ2-7 TRBV2 CASSEGTAVQNAYEQYF TGTGCCAGCAGTGAGGGGACAGCTGTACAGAATGCCTACGAGCAGTACTTC
TRBD1 - TRBJ1-5 TRBV5-8 CASSLSPQGVLTQHF TGTGCCAGCAGCTTGAGTCCACAGGGGGTATTGACCCAGCATTTT